These 5 T cell receptor beta chains were sequenced from one sample in a study of regulatory T cells in long-lasting Graves disease. HTBI primers from iRepertoire and Arm-PCR of CDR3 regions yielded the TCR beta libraries. TCRdb re-derived calls from the multiplex PCR reads in MiXCR, one entry per CDR3 protein. The table lists 350,000 to 500,000 distinct CDR3 sequences, 15% to 20% of them singletons. The time point was: newly diagnosed GD, antithyroid drugs for less than 3 months. Scientists built the TCR library using RNA that was extracted from PBMCs. These records were also assigned to another study, of T cells in Graves' hyperthyroidism and ophthalmopathy.

Sequenced material: peripheral blood mononuclear cells (PBMCs), taken at new diagnosis, from a patient treated with antithyroid drugs. The source of these receptors is a woman aged 25 to 39 with Graves disease.

This clonotype was recorded once. V gene TRBV3-1 combines with J gene TRBJ1-5; no clear D. Germline CDR1 is LGHDT and CDR2 is YNNKEL (reference sequence). V was pared by 4 bases and J by 3 bases, with 13 bases between. The CDR3 length is 15 residues. CDR3 nucleotide sequence: TGTGCCAGCAGCCCTGACCGAGTCCTCAATCAGCCCCAGCATTTT. Its translation: CASSPDRVLNQPQHF.

This clonotype was detected ten times or more. The chain combines TRBV7-9 with TRBJ1-1; tentatively, D is TRBD1 (5 bases). In germline, CDR1 is SEHNR, CDR2 FQNEAQ (reference sequence). This CDR3 spans 14 amino acids. The V end was cut by 3 bases, the J end by 1 base, with 9 bases between. The CDR3 region is CASSFQGSNTEAFF. The CDR3 region has the DNA TGTGCCAGCAGCTTTCAGGGTTCGAACACTGAAGCTTTCTTT.

This clonotype was seen a handful of times. The chain joins TRBV5-1 to TRBJ2-6; D uncertain. This CDR3 comprises 15 residues. V was shortened by 4 bases and J by 0 bases, with 8 bases between the two germline ends. CDR1 SGHRS and CDR2 YFSETQ come from the germline V gene. The CDR3 loop reads CASSVPSSGANVLTF. CDR3 in DNA: TGCGCCAGCAGCGTTCCCAGCTCTGGGGCCAACGTCCTGACTTTC.

This clonotype was counted many times. The chain uses TRBV5-5 and TRBJ2-1; 9 bases align to TRBD1. In germline, CDR1 is SGHKS, CDR2 YYEKEE (reference sequence). The CDR3 runs to 16 residues. V trimming: 4 bases; J trimming: 4 bases; junction bases outside the gene matches: 9. The DNA for the CDR3 is TGTGCCAGCAGCCTTATACAGGGGGCTTTATACAATGAGCAGTTCTTC. It encodes CASSLIQGALYNEQFF.

In this sample, this clonotype turned up many times. V gene TRBV7-2 combines with J gene TRBJ2-7; TRBD1 aligns across 7 bases. V lost 5 bases and J lost 7; bases outside the gene matches: 20. Germline V gene data show CDR1 as SGHTA and CDR2 as FQGNSA. This CDR3 has 17 amino acids. This chain's CDR3 is CASSPSRTGQLSKEQYF. The DNA of the CDR3 is TGTGCCAGCAGCCCTAGCCGAACGGGACAGCTTTCTAAGGAGCAGTACTTC.